The 31 T cell receptor beta chains in this list originate from one sample, sequenced in a study of shared clonotypes between healthy human individuals. Measured with immunoSEQ multiplex PCR; TCRdb has only the in-frame clones, and not every one. Among 2 million to 2.5 million clones, 90% to 95% were seen once, and the ten largest hold 0.3% to 0.4%. Sample: naive CD4+ T cells from PBMCs. Described subset: CD45RA+ positively selected. Receptors were obtained from a man between 18 and 29 years old in good health. Some clones in this sample may be carry-over from other donors' samples.

The chain carries TRBV29-1 and TRBJ1-2; no clear D gene. This CDR3 has 14 amino acids. Trimming removed 4 bases from V and 6 bases from J, with 18 bases in between. Germline CDR1 reads SQVTM; CDR2 reads ANQGSEA. The CDR3 DNA reads as TGCAGCGTTGTAACTCGACACCCGGTAGATGGCTACACCTTC. It is translated as CSVVTRHPVDGYTF.

The chain links TRBV9 to TRBJ2-1; D is perhaps TRBD2 (5 bases). Trimming cost V 0 bases and J 6 bases, with 13 bases left between them. Germline assignment: CDR1 SGDLS and CDR2 YYNGEE. CDR3 size: 15 residues. The CDR3 DNA reads TGTGCCAGCAGCGTAGTCCCTAGCAGACCCAATGAGCAGTTCTTC. It specifies CASSVVPSRPNEQFF.

The chain carries TRBV7-8 and TRBJ2-7, with 8 bases aligning to TRBD2. Germline CDR1 and CDR2: SGHVS and FQNEAQ. The V segment lost 1 base and the J segment 2 bases; nucleotides outside the gene matches: 4. CDR3 length: 15 residues. The CDR3 is CASSLGGRGAYEQYF. In DNA form, the CDR3 reads TGTGCCAGCAGCTTAGGTGGGCGGGGGGCCTACGAGCAGTACTTC.

The CDR3: CASFRTGTDTQYF. The DNA of the CDR3 is TGCGCCAGCTTCCGGACAGGCACAGATACGCAGTATTTT. V and J are TRBV5-1 and TRBJ2-3; TRBD1 is a possible D gene (6 bases). The CDR3 runs 13 residues. CDR1 and CDR2 (germline): SGHRS, YFSETQ. V lost 7 bases and J 1 base, leaving 10 bases between the germline ends.

This chain uses TRBV4-3 with TRBJ2-3, with D uncertain. The length of the CDR3 is 15 residues. The germline V gene has CDR1 LGHNA and CDR2 YSLEER. Between the trimmed V and J ends, which lost 2 bases and 2 bases, there was a span of 11 bases. The CDR3 nucleotides are TGCGCCAGCAGCCAACTATACCAAAACACAGATACGCAGTATTTT. It is translated as CASSQLYQNTDTQYF.

V usage is TRBV9 and J usage is TRBJ2-5, with unresolved D. Germline V lookup: CDR1 SGDLS, CDR2 YYNGEE. Trimming removed 0 bases at V and 1 base at J, with 13 bases between. This CDR3 has 16 residues. The CDR3 bases are TGTGCCAGCAGCGTAGCCGCCAGATCAACCCAAGAGACCCAGTACTTC. Translating it yields CASSVAARSTQETQYF.

The chain couples TRBV2 to TRBJ1-5; 8 bases map to TRBD1. The V gene end was trimmed by 3 bases and the J gene end by 6 bases; junction bases not matched to a gene: 7. Germline-derived CDR1 and CDR2 are SNHLY and FYNNEI. This CDR3 region has 15 residues. CDR3 in DNA: TGTGCCAGCAGTGACCACAGGGGGTTCAGTCAGCCCCAGCATTTT. It yields the protein CASSDHRGFSQPQHF.

The chain uses TRBV28 and TRBJ2-3; D is uncertain. CDR1 MDHEN and CDR2 SYDVKM come from the germline V gene. V lost 7 bases to trimming and J lost 0 bases, with 14 bases between them. The length of the CDR3 is 15 residues. In nucleotides, the CDR3 is TGTGCCAGCACCCCCCAGAGGTACAGCACAGATACGCAGTATTTT. It encodes CASTPQRYSTDTQYF.

The chain carries TRBV19 and TRBJ1-5, with D tentatively TRBD1 (5 bases). Looked up from germline, CDR1 is LNHDA and CDR2 is SQIVND (reference sequence). CDR3 length: 14 residues. The V end was cut by 6 bases, the J end by 5 bases, with 14 bases between. The CDR3 sequence is CASRRLRVDQPQHF. The CDR3 nucleotides read TGTGCCAGTAGAAGACTCAGGGTCGATCAGCCCCAGCATTTT. The entire variable domain, with the rest obtained from reference TRBV19 and TRBJ1-5, is as follows: DGGITQSPKYLFRKEGQNVTLSCEQNLNHDAMYWYRQDPGQGLRLIYYSQIVNDFQKGDIAEGYSVSREKKESFPLTVTSAQKNPTAFYLCASRRLRVDQPQHFGDGTRLSIL.

The chain joins TRBV5-6 to TRBJ2-2; 9 positions match TRBD1. CDR1 SGHDT and CDR2 YYEEEE come from the germline V gene. The CDR3 consists of 16 residues. J lost 0 bases, V lost 3 bases, and 3 bases had no gene match. The CDR3 spells CASSYRDRANTGELFF. The DNA for the CDR3 is TGTGCCAGCAGCTATAGGGACAGGGCGAACACCGGGGAGCTGTTTTTT.

The gene calls are TRBV18 and TRBJ1-5; D is unclear. V was shortened by 2 bases and J by 0 bases, with 11 bases between the two germline ends. The CDR3 covers 16 residues. Germline V gene lookup returns CDR1 KGHSH and CDR2 LQKENI. CDR3 region: CASSPGIRGSNQPQHF. CDR3 coding DNA: TGTGCCAGCTCACCAGGGATACGGGGTAGCAATCAGCCCCAGCATTTT.

This chain joins TRBV4-1 and TRBJ1-5; a weak D match, TRBD1 (5 bases). The CDR3 loop spans 17 amino acids. Trimming stripped 4 bases from V and 3 bases from J, with 19 bases between. Germline V gene lookup returns CDR1 MGHRA and CDR2 YSYEKL. The CDR3 is CASSPRMVPGLNQPQHF. DNA for the CDR3: TGCGCCAGCAGCCCAAGGATGGTTCCGGGACTCAATCAGCCCCAGCATTTT.

This clone was observed a few times. This CDR3 is also generated by other DNA sequences in the sample. The chain is built from TRBV2 and TRBJ1-5, with TRBD1 matching 9 bases. CDR3 length: 13 amino acids. Looked up from germline, CDR1 is SNHLY and CDR2 is FYNNEI. J gave up 6 bases and V 6 bases, and 3 bases lay outside the gene matches. The CDR3 nucleotides are TGTGCCAGCAGCGGACAGGGGAGTCAGCCCCAGCATTTT. Translating it yields CASSGQGSQPQHF.

This chain links TRBV6-1 with TRBJ2-1, with D perhaps TRBD1 (7 bases). V gave up 5 bases and J gave up 8 bases, with 19 bases separating them. The germline V gene has CDR1 MNHNS and CDR2 SASEGT. The CDR3 runs to 15 residues. The CDR3 loop is CASSRRDSLLYEQFF. The DNA for the CDR3 is TGTGCCAGCAGTAGGCGGGACAGCTTATTGTATGAGCAGTTCTTC.

The chain combines TRBV9 with TRBJ2-4; 8 bases are a match to TRBD2. Trimming at V came to 4 bases and at J to 1 base, leaving 10 bases not matched to a gene. Germline V gene lookup returns CDR1 SGDLS and CDR2 YYNGEE. This CDR3 is built from 17 residues. CDR3 in DNA: TGTGCCAGCAGCCCCCGGGGGGGAGAGTGGGCCAAAAACATTCAGTACTTC. This sequence encodes CASSPRGGEWAKNIQYF.

V usage is TRBV28 and J usage is TRBJ1-5, with TRBD1 identical over 10 bases. Germline-derived CDR1 and CDR2 are MDHEN and SYDVKM. The CDR3 consists of 15 residues. V trimming: 3 bases; J trimming: 8 bases; junction bases outside the gene matches: 7. As DNA, the CDR3 is TGTGCCAGCAGTTTTCCGGGACAGGGGAGGGAGCCCCAGCATTTT. This sequence encodes CASSFPGQGREPQHF.

The CDR3 spells CASSLGAGGNTGELFF. The DNA of the CDR3 is TGTGCCAGCAGCTTAGGGGCAGGGGGGAACACCGGGGAGCTGTTTTTT. The chain combines TRBV7-2 with TRBJ2-2; 7 bases line up with TRBD1. Germline CDR1 SGHTA, CDR2 FQGNSA. The CDR3 covers 16 residues. V lost 1 base and J lost 1; bases outside the gene matches: 3.

A note on this clone: The same CDR3 is also encoded by other DNA sequences in this sample. The gene calls are TRBV5-1 and TRBJ1-3, with a tentative D call TRBD1 (6 bases). Germline V lookup: CDR1 SGHRS, CDR2 YFSETQ. The CDR3 runs 15 residues. V lost 4 bases to trimming and J lost 1 base, with 12 bases between them. This chain's CDR3 is CASSAGQTSGNTIYF. In nucleotides, the CDR3 is TGCGCCAGCAGCGCCGGACAGACGTCTGGAAACACCATATATTTT.

The chain combines TRBV5-1 with TRBJ2-2; 7 nucleotides align to TRBD1. Per the germline V gene, CDR1 is SGHRS and CDR2 is YFSETQ. V lost 4 bases, J lost 5 bases, and 11 bases stayed unmatched. The CDR3 has 16 residues. In nucleotides, the CDR3 is TGCGCCAGCAGCCCGAGCAGGGGGTTGCAAACCGGGGAGCTGTTTTTT. Residues: CASSPSRGLQTGELFF.

CDR3 amino acids: CASSDDLGGPDTQYF. DNA for the CDR3: TGTGCCAGCAGTGATGATCTCGGGGGGCCGGATACGCAGTATTTT. This chain links TRBV25-1 with TRBJ2-3, with D possibly being TRBD2 (7 bases). CDR1 and CDR2 from the germline V gene are MGHDK and SYGVNS. This CDR3 has 15 residues. Trimming left V 3 bases short and J 6 bases short, with 16 bases between.

About this clone itself: Other DNA sequences in the sample encode the same CDR3. The chain has TRBV5-1 and TRBJ2-3; 7 positions agree with TRBD2. The trim removed 0 bases at V and 0 bases at J, leaving 4 bases unmatched. This CDR3 is built from 16 residues. Germline V gene sequence: CDR1 SGHRS, CDR2 YFSETQ. The CDR3 spells CASSLGGSGSTDTQYF. The CDR3 bases are TGCGCCAGCAGCTTGGGAGGTAGCGGGAGCACAGATACGCAGTATTTT.

The V and J genes are TRBV9 and TRBJ2-1, with 13 bases that match TRBD2. With 4 bases clipped from V and 8 bases from J, the junction kept 3 bases outside the gene matches. Per the germline V gene, CDR1 is SGDLS and CDR2 is YYNGEE. The length of the CDR3 is 14 residues. CDR3 loop: CASSRGLAGDEQFF. In DNA form, the CDR3 reads TGTGCCAGCAGCCGTGGACTAGCGGGAGATGAGCAGTTCTTC.

The chain uses TRBV19 and TRBJ2-3; tentative D call: TRBD2 (6 bases). Looked up from germline, CDR1 is LNHDA and CDR2 is SQIVND (reference sequence). V lost 3 bases and J 5 bases, leaving 18 bases between the germline ends. The CDR3 has 16 residues. The CDR3 protein is CASSIQQPVGGDTQYF. CDR3 nucleotides: TGTGCCAGTAGTATTCAGCAGCCGGTGGGGGGAGATACGCAGTATTTT.

This clone appeared a single time. J is TRBJ2-3 and V is TRBV6-4; maybe TRBD2 (6 bases). Germline CDR1 reads MRHNA; CDR2 reads SNTAGT. V dropped 4 bases and J dropped 4 bases, with 12 bases sitting between them. The CDR3 has 14 residues. In DNA form, the CDR3 reads TGTGCCAGCAGTGTTACGGGGGAGGCAGATACGCAGTATTTT. Encoded protein: CASSVTGEADTQYF.

The chain is built from TRBV4-1 and TRBJ1-3; 7 bases are a match to TRBD1. The germline CDR1 and CDR2 sequences are MGHRA and YSYEKL. The CDR3 is made up of 16 amino acids. The ends lost 2 bases at V and 0 bases at J; junction bases unmatched: 4. In DNA form, the CDR3 reads TGCGCCAGCAGCCAACCAGGGGGAAGCTCTGGAAACACCATATATTTT. Its protein is CASSQPGGSSGNTIYF.

This sequence joins TRBV6-5 and TRBJ2-3; the D is unclear. This CDR3 comprises 14 residues. Germline lookup yields CDR1 MNHEY and CDR2 SVGAGI. With 2 bases removed from V and 1 base from J, the gap between germline ends came to 7 bases. CDR3 in DNA: TGTGCCAGCAGTTACAGGGTTGGCACAGATACGCAGTATTTT. It specifies CASSYRVGTDTQYF.

The V and J genes are TRBV19 and TRBJ1-1; possible D gene TRBD1, 6 bases. The CDR3 covers 13 residues. Germline V gene data show CDR1 as LNHDA and CDR2 as SQIVND (reference sequence). The V end was cut by 5 bases, the J end by 4 bases, with 11 bases between. The CDR3 protein is CASSGTPSTEAFF. As DNA, the CDR3 is TGTGCCAGTAGTGGGACACCCAGCACTGAAGCTTTCTTT.

The rearrangement uses TRBV6-4 and TRBJ2-7, with D possibly being TRBD1 or TRBD2 (5 bases each). Per the germline V gene, CDR1 is MRHNA and CDR2 is SNTAGT. Trimming stripped 1 base from V and 6 bases from J, with 16 bases between. This CDR3 is built from 15 residues. In DNA form, the CDR3 reads TGTGCCAGCAGTGACTTCCGGGACCAGACGGGCGAGCAGTACTTC. It translates to CASSDFRDQTGEQYF.

This chain links TRBV18 with TRBJ2-3, with D perhaps being TRBD1 or TRBD2 (5 bases each). CDR1 KGHSH and CDR2 LQKENI come from the germline V gene. V dropped 2 bases and J dropped 6 bases, with 18 bases sitting between them. This CDR3 is built from 16 residues. The CDR3 region has the DNA TGTGCCAGCTCACCAGGGGGTCGCGGTAGATGGGATACGCAGTATTTT. Encoded protein: CASSPGGRGRWDTQYF.

The chain uses TRBV19 and TRBJ1-2, with 11 bases aligning to TRBD1. The CDR3 is 16 residues long. The V and J ends lost 3 bases and 6 bases, in that order; junction bases with no gene match: 9. Germline V gene lookup returns CDR1 LNHDA and CDR2 SQIVND (reference sequence). For the CDR3, the DNA is TGTGCCAGTAGTATTTACGCCGGGACAGGGGGTCATGGCTACACCTTC. This sequence encodes CASSIYAGTGGHGYTF. The full variable domain, its missing parts supplied by reference TRBV19 and TRBJ1-2, is DGGITQSPKYLFRKEGQNVTLSCEQNLNHDAMYWYRQDPGQGLRLIYYSQIVNDFQKGDIAEGYSVSREKKESFPLTVTSAQKNPTAFYLCASSIYAGTGGHGYTFGSGTRLTVV.

The chain has TRBV28 and TRBJ1-1; D is uncertain. Germline-derived CDR1 and CDR2 are MDHEN and SYDVKM. V was shortened by 2 bases and J by 0 bases, with 10 bases between the two germline ends. This CDR3 has 15 amino acids. In nucleotides, the CDR3 is TGTGCCAGCAGTTTAGCCCCAGCCATGAACACTGAAGCTTTCTTT. Residues: CASSLAPAMNTEAFF.